This is a list of T cell receptor beta chains from one sample in a study of T cells in localized non-small cell lung cancer. Assay: immunoSEQ multiplex PCR; the TCRdb copy retains only in-frame clones and omits some. The table has about 59,000 clones, under 90% seen once. This material consisted of peripheral blood, taken before any cancer treatment. These receptors all stem from a woman aged 35 to 69 with stage I lung adenocarcinoma. Both conserved end residues are part of each CDR3. Each record gives: J gene, clone size, V gene, CDR3 protein. Size is omitted from some rows. Given values are once, few, many or a class for expanded clones.

>TRBJ2-1|NA|TRBV19
CASTWVPGAGEQFF
>TRBJ1-4|NA|TRBV7-6
CASSLETRGSNEKLFF
>TRBJ2-5|NA|TRBV9
CASSPWGQETQYF
>TRBJ2-5|NA|TRBV15
CATSRDRGQQETQYF
>TRBJ2-7|NA|TRBV5-6
CASSSGNYEQYF
>TRBJ2-5|NA|TRBV6-6
CASSNSGTSAETQYF
>TRBJ2-1|NA|TRBV28
CASSSSGDNEQFF
>TRBJ1-6|NA|TRBV5-6
CASSITGTLEGALHF
>TRBJ1-6|few|TRBV5-1
CASRPVDRLNSPLHF
>TRBJ2-1|NA|TRBV5-1
CASSLMRRENEQFF
>TRBJ1-1|NA|TRBV5-1
CASKLEPENTEAFF
>TRBJ2-7|NA|TRBV25-1
CASSESPYEQYF
>TRBJ1-2|NA|TRBV11-2
CASSLDPAGVYGYTF
>TRBJ1-1|NA|TRBV13
CASSATGSSAFF
>TRBJ1-1|NA|TRBV5-6
CASSWTEGTEAFF
>TRBJ2-1|NA|TRBV4-2
CASSRLDNEQFF